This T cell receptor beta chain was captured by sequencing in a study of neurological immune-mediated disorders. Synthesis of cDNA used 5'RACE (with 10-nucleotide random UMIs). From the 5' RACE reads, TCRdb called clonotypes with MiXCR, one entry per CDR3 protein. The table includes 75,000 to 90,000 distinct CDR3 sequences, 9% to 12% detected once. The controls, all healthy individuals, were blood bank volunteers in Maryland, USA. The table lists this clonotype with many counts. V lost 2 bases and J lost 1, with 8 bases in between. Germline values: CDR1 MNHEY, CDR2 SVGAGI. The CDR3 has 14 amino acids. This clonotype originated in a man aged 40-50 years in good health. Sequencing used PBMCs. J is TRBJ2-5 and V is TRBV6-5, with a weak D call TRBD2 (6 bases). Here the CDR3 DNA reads TGTGCCAGCAGTTACGGTAGCGGCCAAGAGACCCAGTACTTC. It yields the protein CASSYGSGQETQYF.